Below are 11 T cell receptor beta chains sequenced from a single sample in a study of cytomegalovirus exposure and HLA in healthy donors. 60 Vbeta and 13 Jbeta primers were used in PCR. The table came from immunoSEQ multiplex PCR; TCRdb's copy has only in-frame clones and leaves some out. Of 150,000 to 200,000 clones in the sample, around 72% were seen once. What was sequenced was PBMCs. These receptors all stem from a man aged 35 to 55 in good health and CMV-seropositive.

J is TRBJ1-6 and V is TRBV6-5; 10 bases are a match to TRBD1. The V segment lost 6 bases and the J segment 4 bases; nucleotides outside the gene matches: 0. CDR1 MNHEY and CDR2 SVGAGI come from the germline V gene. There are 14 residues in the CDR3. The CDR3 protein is CASRGQGYNSPLHF. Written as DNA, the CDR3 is TGTGCCAGCAGGGGACAGGGGTATAATTCACCCCTCCACTTT.

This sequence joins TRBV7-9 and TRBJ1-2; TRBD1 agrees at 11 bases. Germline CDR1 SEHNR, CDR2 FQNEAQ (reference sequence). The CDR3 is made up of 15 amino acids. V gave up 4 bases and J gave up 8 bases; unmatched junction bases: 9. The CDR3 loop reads CASSYEGQGARGYTF. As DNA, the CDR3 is TGTGCCAGCAGCTATGAAGGACAGGGGGCAAGGGGCTACACCTTC.

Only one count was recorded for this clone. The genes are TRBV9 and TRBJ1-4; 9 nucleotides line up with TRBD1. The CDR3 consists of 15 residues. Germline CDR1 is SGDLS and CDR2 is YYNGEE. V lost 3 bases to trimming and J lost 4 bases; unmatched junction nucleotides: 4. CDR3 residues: CASSAGDRDNEKLFF. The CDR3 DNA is TGTGCCAGCAGCGCCGGGGACAGGGATAATGAAAAACTGTTTTTT.

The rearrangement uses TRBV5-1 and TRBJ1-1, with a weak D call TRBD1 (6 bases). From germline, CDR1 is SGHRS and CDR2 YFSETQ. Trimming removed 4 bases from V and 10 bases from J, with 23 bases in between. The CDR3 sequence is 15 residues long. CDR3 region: CASSMEAQGSFAAFF. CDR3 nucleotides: TGCGCCAGCAGCATGGAGGCTCAGGGGAGTTTCGCAGCTTTCTTT.

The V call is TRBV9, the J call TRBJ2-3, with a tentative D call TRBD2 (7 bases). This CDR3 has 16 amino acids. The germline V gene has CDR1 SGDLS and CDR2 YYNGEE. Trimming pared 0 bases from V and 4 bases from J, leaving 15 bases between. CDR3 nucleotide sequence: TGTGCCAGCAGCGTAGCCGGGGGGCCTAGGGCAGATACGCAGTATTTT. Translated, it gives CASSVAGGPRADTQYF.

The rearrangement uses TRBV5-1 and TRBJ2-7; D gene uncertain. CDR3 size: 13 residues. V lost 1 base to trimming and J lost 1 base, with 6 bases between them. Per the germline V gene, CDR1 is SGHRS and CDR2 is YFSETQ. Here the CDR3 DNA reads TGCGCCAGCAGCTTGCAGGAATCCTACGAGCAGTACTTC. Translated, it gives CASSLQESYEQYF.

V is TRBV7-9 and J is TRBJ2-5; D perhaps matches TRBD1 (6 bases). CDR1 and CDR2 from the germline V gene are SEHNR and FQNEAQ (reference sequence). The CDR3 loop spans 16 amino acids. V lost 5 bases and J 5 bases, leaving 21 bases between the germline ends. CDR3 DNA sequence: TGTGCCAGCAGCCCCGGAATGAGACAGAGGGGGGAGACCCAGTACTTC. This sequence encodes CASSPGMRQRGETQYF.

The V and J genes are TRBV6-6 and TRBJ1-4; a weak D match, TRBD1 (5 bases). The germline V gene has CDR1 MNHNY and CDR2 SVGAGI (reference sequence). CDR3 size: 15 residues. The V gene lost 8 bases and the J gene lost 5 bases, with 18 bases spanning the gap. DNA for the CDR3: TGTGCCAGCCTCCGGGGGGGGAGGGGCAATGAAAAACTGTTTTTT. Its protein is CASLRGGRGNEKLFF.

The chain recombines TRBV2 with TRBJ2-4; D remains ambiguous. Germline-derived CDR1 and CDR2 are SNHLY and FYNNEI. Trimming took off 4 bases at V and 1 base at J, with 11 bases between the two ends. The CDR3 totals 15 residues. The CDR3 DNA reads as TGTGCCAGCAGTGCACTAACCGGGGCCAAAAACATTCAGTACTTC. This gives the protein CASSALTGAKNIQYF.

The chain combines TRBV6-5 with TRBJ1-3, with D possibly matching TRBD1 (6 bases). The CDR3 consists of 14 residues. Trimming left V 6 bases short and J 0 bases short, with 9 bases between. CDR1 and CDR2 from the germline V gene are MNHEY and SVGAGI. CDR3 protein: CASRQQGSGNTIYF. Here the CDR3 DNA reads TGTGCCAGCAGACAACAGGGCTCTGGAAACACCATATATTTT.

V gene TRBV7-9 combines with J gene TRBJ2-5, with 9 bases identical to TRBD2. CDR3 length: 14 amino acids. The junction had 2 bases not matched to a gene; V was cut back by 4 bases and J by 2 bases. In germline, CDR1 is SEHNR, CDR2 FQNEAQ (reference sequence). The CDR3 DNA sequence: TGTGCCAGCAGCTCGGGACTAGCTCAAGAGACCCAGTACTTC. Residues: CASSSGLAQETQYF.